One and the same sample provided the 12 T cell receptor beta chains below, sequenced in a study of shared clonotypes between healthy human individuals. Assay used: immunoSEQ multiplex PCR; TCRdb lists only in-frame clones, some missing. The sample includes about 750,000 clones, almost 95% of them seen just once. Naive CD8 cells lacked CD45RO and underwent positive selection for CCR7, leaving out terminally differentiated effector memory CD45RA+ cells. Sequenced sample: naive CD8+ T cells sorted from blood. Receptors were obtained from a man younger than 45 in good health.

The CDR3 nucleotides read TGTGCCAGCAGCCTCAGGGGGTACCGTAACAATCAGCCCCAGCATTTT. Translating gives CASSLRGYRNNQPQHF. This chain joins TRBV28 and TRBJ1-5; 7 bases fit TRBD1. Germline CDR1 is MDHEN and CDR2 is SYDVKM. The CDR3 has 16 amino acids. Trimming took 6 bases from V and 3 from J; bases not matched to a gene: 11.

V and J are TRBV29-1 and TRBJ2-7, with D maybe TRBD1 (6 bases). Trimming shortened V by 3 bases and J by 5 bases, and 14 bases separated the two germline ends. The CDR3 length is 13 residues. Germline V lookup: CDR1 SQVTM, CDR2 ANQGSEA. CDR3 residues: CSVEFDRPNEQYF. The CDR3 DNA reads TGCAGCGTTGAGTTCGACAGGCCCAACGAGCAGTACTTC.

As for this clone: Other DNA sequences from this sample encode an identical CDR3 as well. The chain joins TRBV29-1 to TRBJ2-7; no clear D gene. V gave up 2 bases and J gave up 0 bases, with 8 bases separating them. There are 13 residues in the CDR3. Germline V gene data show CDR1 as SQVTM and CDR2 as ANQGSEA. DNA of the CDR3: TGCAGCGTTGAATTGGGCAGCTCCTACGAGCAGTACTTC. Translation: CSVELGSSYEQYF.

The chain combines TRBV6-6 with TRBJ2-5; 13 bases agree with TRBD2. The J segment lost 9 bases and the V segment lost 7 bases, leaving 8 bases of the junction unmatched. Germline V gives CDR1 MNHNY, CDR2 SVGAGI (reference sequence). This CDR3 spans 14 amino acids. The CDR3 DNA reads as TGTGCCAGCACTGGACCGGGACTAGCGGGATCCCAGTACTTC. This gives the protein CASTGPGLAGSQYF.

The gene calls are TRBV29-1 and TRBJ2-7; D is possibly TRBD1 or TRBD2 (5 bases each). The V end lost 1 base, the J end lost 0 bases, and 10 bases lay between the germline ends. The CDR3 totals 14 residues. Germline V CDR1 and CDR2: SQVTM, ANQGSEA. CDR3 DNA: TGCAGCGTTGAAGGGGACGTAAGCTCCTACGAGCAGTACTTC. It is translated as CSVEGDVSSYEQYF.

This clone was counted once. The V call is TRBV4-1, the J call TRBJ1-5; D ambiguous. Germline CDR1 reads MGHRA; CDR2 reads YSYEKL. The CDR3 extends over 13 amino acids. The V end lost 2 bases, the J end lost 0 bases, and 2 bases lay between the germline ends. For the CDR3, the DNA is TGCGCCAGCAGCCAATATAGCAATCAGCCCCAGCATTTT. Amino acid sequence: CASSQYSNQPQHF.

V is TRBV2 and J is TRBJ1-2, with D uncertain. Germline CDR1 and CDR2: SNHLY and FYNNEI. Trimming stripped 7 bases from V and 5 bases from J, with 8 bases between. The CDR3 loop spans 11 amino acids. The DNA for the CDR3 is TGTGCCAGCAAATCTTGGTATGGCTACACCTTC. It encodes CASKSWYGYTF.

This clone appeared once. The chain uses TRBV6-1 and TRBJ2-7; D is undetermined. Germline V gene lookup returns CDR1 MNHNS and CDR2 SASEGT. The CDR3 length is 13 residues. Trimming took 10 bases from V and 1 from J, leaving 14 bases between them. This CDR3 reads CATILDGSYEQYF. DNA of the CDR3: TGTGCCACCATACTGGACGGTTCCTACGAGCAGTACTTC.

V gene TRBV2 combines with J gene TRBJ2-1, with D perhaps being TRBD1 or TRBD2 (5 bases each). The V and J ends lost 10 bases and 4 bases respectively, with 14 bases between them. Germline V gene sequence: CDR1 SNHLY, CDR2 FYNNEI. The CDR3 is 13 amino acids. The CDR3 region has the DNA TGTGCCACCGGGGCAGCTACTTACAATGAGCAGTTCTTC. Translated: CATGAATYNEQFF.

CDR3 DNA: TGCAGTTACCTAGCGAGGAACATTCAGTACTTC. It encodes CSYLARNIQYF. The genes are TRBV20-1 and TRBJ2-4; TRBD2 might be the D (6 bases). The CDR3 extends over 11 amino acids. CDR1 and CDR2 (germline): DFQATT, SNEGSKA (reference sequence). The V and J ends lost 8 bases and 7 bases respectively, with 12 bases between them.

The V call is TRBV19, the J call TRBJ1-5; no clear D. The V end was cut by 7 bases, the J end by 1 base, with 14 bases between. There are 15 residues in the CDR3. CDR1 is LNHDA, CDR2 SQIVND, per germline (reference sequence). CDR3 protein: CASTIVSGSNQPQHF. The CDR3 bases are TGTGCCAGTACCATTGTGTCGGGGAGCAATCAGCCCCAGCATTTT.

As regards this clone: Other DNA sequences within the sample encode an identical CDR3. The chain employs TRBV7-2 and TRBJ2-7; 8 bases are a match to TRBD1. The length of the CDR3 is 14 residues. V lost 3 bases to trimming and J lost 2 bases; unmatched junction nucleotides: 3. In germline, CDR1 is SGHTA, CDR2 FQGNSA. This CDR3 is CASSFGTGAYEQYF. The CDR3 DNA sequence: TGTGCCAGCAGCTTTGGGACAGGTGCCTACGAGCAGTACTTC. Combining the CDR3 with reference TRBV7-2 and TRBJ2-7 gives the whole variable domain GAGVSQSPSNKVTEKGKDVELRCDPISGHTALYWYRQSLGQGLEFLIYFQGNSAPDKSGLPSDRFSAERTGGSVSTLTIQRTQQEDSAVYLCASSFGTGAYEQYFGPGTRLTVT.